These 26 T cell receptor beta chains came from one sample sequenced in a study of shared clonotypes between healthy human individuals. Method: immunoSEQ multiplex PCR; TCRdb's copy keeps in-frame clones and lacks some. The sample contains under 1,100,000 clones, roughly 80% of which appear only once. Sequencing was performed on memory CD4+ T cells sorted from blood. Subset in this sample: CD45RA-negative fraction. The receptors shown here come from a man aged 18 to 29 in good health.

This chain links TRBV19 with TRBJ2-5, with a possible D match to TRBD1 (5 bases). Germline assignment: CDR1 LNHDA and CDR2 SQIVND (reference sequence). There are 16 residues in the CDR3. Trimming took off 1 base at V and 2 bases at J, with 14 bases between the two ends. The CDR3 loop is CASSIGGNSRQETQYF. CDR3 sequence (DNA): TGTGCCAGTAGTATAGGGGGCAACTCCCGACAAGAGACCCAGTACTTC.

As to this clone: This sequence is one base from a far larger clone and is likely a read error. CDR3: CASSLTGLSSYEQYF. The CDR3 DNA reads TGCGCCAGCAGCTTGACAGGATTAAGCTCCTACGAGCAGTACTTC. The chain links TRBV5-1 to TRBJ2-7, with D maybe TRBD1 (5 bases). V gave up 1 base and J gave up 0 bases, with 11 bases separating them. This CDR3 spans 15 amino acids. From germline, CDR1 is SGHRS and CDR2 YFSETQ. Together with reference TRBV5-1 and TRBJ2-7, the CDR3 gives the full variable domain: KAGVTQTPRYLIKTRGQQVTLSCSPISGHRSVSWYQQTPGQGLQFLFEYFSETQRNKGNFPGRFSGRQFSNSRSEMNVSTLELGDSALYLCASSLTGLSSYEQYFGPGTRLTVT.

The CDR3 spells CASSLRSTDTQYF. CDR3 sequence (DNA): TGTGCCAGCAGCCTCCGAAGCACAGATACGCAGTATTTT. The chain carries TRBV5-4 and TRBJ2-3; no firm D call. V was cut by 4 bases and J by 0 bases, with 6 bases left in between. CDR3 size: 13 residues. Germline CDR1 SGHNT, CDR2 YYREEE (reference sequence).

The rearrangement links TRBV28 to TRBJ2-7; D unclear. The CDR3 covers 15 residues. Trimming took off 5 bases at V and 3 bases at J, with 17 bases between the two ends. Germline CDR1 and CDR2: MDHEN and SYDVKM. In DNA, the CDR3 is TGTGCCAGCAGTGTCGCCGCGGCAGCAGTCTACGAGCAGTACTTC. Protein product: CASSVAAAAVYEQYF.

The chain employs TRBV27 and TRBJ1-1, with 9 bases matching TRBD1. V lost 5 bases to trimming and J lost 7 bases; unmatched junction nucleotides: 11. This CDR3 region has 15 residues. CDR1 MNHEY and CDR2 SMNVEV come from the germline V gene (reference sequence). DNA for the CDR3: TGTGCCAGCAGTCCCGGACAGGGGAGATATGGTGAAGCTTTCTTT. Its translation: CASSPGQGRYGEAFF.

This rearrangement joins TRBV19 to TRBJ1-3; D is uncertain. Trimming took 3 bases from V and 0 from J, leaving 12 bases between them. CDR1 and CDR2 from the germline V gene are LNHDA and SQIVND (reference sequence). This CDR3 has 16 residues. CDR3 sequence reads: CASSIRGRGSGNTIYF. The CDR3 region has the DNA TGTGCCAGTAGTATTCGAGGCAGAGGCTCTGGAAACACCATATATTTT.

This clone was detected ten times or more. The chain recombines TRBV9 with TRBJ2-7; no clear D. Between the trimmed V and J ends, which lost 0 bases and 3 bases, there was a span of 7 bases. The CDR3 runs to 13 residues. From germline, CDR1 is SGDLS and CDR2 YYNGEE. CDR3 sequence (DNA): TGTGCCAGCAGCGTAGCTACCAACTACGAGCAGTACTTC. Its translation is CASSVATNYEQYF.

This clone was counted a few times. This rearrangement joins TRBV5-1 to TRBJ1-3; 7 positions match TRBD1. This CDR3 has 16 residues. Per the germline V gene, CDR1 is SGHRS and CDR2 is YFSETQ. The ends lost 0 bases at V and 0 bases at J; junction bases unmatched: 3. The CDR3 reads CASSLEPGGSGNTIYF. The CDR3 coding sequence is TGCGCCAGCAGCTTGGAGCCAGGGGGCTCTGGAAACACCATATATTTT.

J is TRBJ1-1 and V is TRBV5-4, with D unresolved. V dropped 1 base and J dropped 5 bases, with 15 bases sitting between them. The CDR3 consists of 15 residues. The germline CDR1 and CDR2 sequences are SGHNT and YYREEE (reference sequence). CDR3 DNA: TGTGCCAGCAGCTTGAGTCTGGGCGTAGGGACTGAAGCTTTCTTT. This sequence encodes CASSLSLGVGTEAFF.

This clone has just one count. This rearrangement joins TRBV7-9 to TRBJ2-3; 7 bases match TRBD1. Germline CDR1 SEHNR, CDR2 FQNEAQ (reference sequence). The CDR3 consists of 12 residues. Germline trimming cut 5 bases from V and 7 bases from J; bases unmatched to any gene: 3. The CDR3: CASSVQGNTQYF. In DNA form, the CDR3 reads TGTGCCAGCAGCGTACAGGGGAATACGCAGTATTTT.

Many counts were recorded for this clone. The J gene is TRBJ1-2, the V gene TRBV5-1, with TRBD1 identical over 7 bases. CDR1 SGHRS and CDR2 YFSETQ come from the germline V gene. The ends lost 3 bases at V and 7 bases at J; junction bases unmatched: 12. The CDR3 totals 15 residues. The chain's CDR3 is CASSSLSQGVGGYTF. The CDR3 region has the DNA TGCGCCAGCAGCTCCCTGTCGCAGGGGGTAGGTGGCTACACCTTC.

This clone was seen more than once but under ten times. The chain combines TRBV29-1 with TRBJ2-2; 7 positions agree with TRBD1. V trimming: 6 bases; J trimming: 8 bases; junction bases outside the gene matches: 12. The length of the CDR3 is 14 residues. CDR1 is SQVTM and CDR2 is ANQGSEA in the germline V gene. CDR3 DNA: TGCAGCGTAGCCCTGAACAGGGGTACTGGGGAGCTGTTTTTT. Translated, it gives CSVALNRGTGELFF.

The CDR3 DNA is TGTGCCTGGAACACAGGGTCCCTCGGTTCACCCCTCCACTTT. It encodes CAWNTGSLGSPLHF. The chain has TRBV30 and TRBJ1-6, with TRBD1 as a possible D gene (6 bases). The CDR3 length is 14 residues. V was cut by 4 bases and J by 9 bases, with 16 bases left in between. Germline V gene lookup returns CDR1 GTSNPN and CDR2 SVGIG (reference sequence).

The genes are TRBV5-1 and TRBJ2-2; D remains unclear. Trimming took 4 bases from V and 2 from J, leaving 18 bases between them. Germline V gene data show CDR1 as SGHRS and CDR2 as YFSETQ. The CDR3 totals 17 residues. The CDR3 DNA reads as TGCGCCAGCAGCCCCGGACCAGCGAAATTAAACACCGGGGAGCTGTTTTTT. It translates to CASSPGPAKLNTGELFF.

V usage is TRBV6-5 and J usage is TRBJ2-7; TRBD2 aligns across 8 bases. The trim removed 6 bases at V and 7 bases at J, leaving 11 bases unmatched. This CDR3 has 14 amino acids. Germline V gene data show CDR1 as MNHEY and CDR2 as SVGAGI. CDR3 loop: CASRPRGGRMEQYF. CDR3 sequence (DNA): TGTGCCAGCAGACCTCGGGGGGGCCGTATGGAGCAGTACTTC.

This clone was observed once. The J gene is TRBJ2-3, the V gene TRBV6-4; weak D call: TRBD1 (5 bases). This CDR3 has 14 amino acids. From germline, CDR1 is MRHNA and CDR2 SNTAGT. V was clipped by 6 bases and J by 5 bases, with 15 bases between them. The DNA for the CDR3 is TGTGCCAGCAGATCCACTATTAGGGGAGATACGCAGTATTTT. Translated, it gives CASRSTIRGDTQYF.

This clone was seen once. This rearrangement joins TRBV5-4 to TRBJ1-2, with 7 bases that match TRBD1. There are 15 residues in the CDR3. From germline, CDR1 is SGHNT and CDR2 YYREEE (reference sequence). The V gene end was trimmed by 1 base and the J gene end by 0 bases; junction bases not matched to a gene: 3. The CDR3 is CASSLTGESNYGYTF. The CDR3 coding sequence is TGTGCCAGCAGCTTGACAGGGGAATCTAACTATGGCTACACCTTC.

The chain carries TRBV6-6 and TRBJ1-5; no firm D call. With 7 bases removed from V and 1 base from J, the gap between germline ends came to 8 bases. This CDR3 region has 13 residues. Germline V gene sequence: CDR1 MNHNY, CDR2 SVGAGI (reference sequence). The CDR3 coding sequence is TGTGCCAGCACCCCGACCAGCAATCAGCCCCAGCATTTT. It encodes CASTPTSNQPQHF.

This rearrangement joins TRBV5-6 to TRBJ2-1, with D perhaps TRBD1 (5 bases). The CDR3 contains 11 residues. The ends were cut back, 4 bases at V and 9 bases at J, with 8 bases in the middle. Germline CDR1 reads SGHDT; CDR2 reads YYEEEE. CDR3 in DNA: TGTGCCAGCAGCCTTAGGGGTGAGCAGTTCTTC. Translating gives CASSLRGEQFF.

In its sample, this clone was seen once. The V and J genes are TRBV7-3 and TRBJ2-3, with TRBD2 matching over 7 bases. CDR1 SGHTA and CDR2 FQGTGA come from the germline V gene. The trim removed 3 bases at V and 3 bases at J, leaving 9 bases unmatched. The CDR3 is 16 residues long. In DNA, the CDR3 is TGTGCCAGCAGCTTGGGCACTAGCGAATTTACAGATACGCAGTATTTT. Translated, it gives CASSLGTSEFTDTQYF. Supplemented by reference TRBV7-3 and TRBJ2-3, the full variable domain reads GAGVSQTPSNKVTEKGKYVELRCDPISGHTALYWYRQSLGQGPEFLIYFQGTGAADDSGLPNDRFFAVRPEGSVSTLKIQRTERGDSAVYLCASSLGTSEFTDTQYFGPGTRLTVL.

The chain couples TRBV5-6 to TRBJ2-3; the D gene is possibly TRBD1 (6 bases). In germline, CDR1 is SGHDT, CDR2 YYEEEE. This CDR3 comprises 16 residues. Trimming cost V 1 base and J 2 bases, with 14 bases left between them. CDR3 residues: CASSLWGRLNTDTQYF. CDR3 nucleotide sequence: TGTGCCAGCAGCTTGTGGGGGCGGCTGAACACAGATACGCAGTATTTT.

The chain recombines TRBV5-1 with TRBJ2-7, with TRBD2 as a possible D gene (5 bases). The V and J ends lost 4 bases and 1 base respectively, with 12 bases between them. Germline V lookup: CDR1 SGHRS, CDR2 YFSETQ. The CDR3 has 14 amino acids. CDR3 bases: TGCGCCAGCAGCGTTGAGGGTTCGTCCTACGAGCAGTACTTC. It specifies CASSVEGSSYEQYF.

The chain recombines TRBV12-5 with TRBJ2-2, with D possibly being TRBD1 (6 bases). CDR3 size: 12 residues. The germline V and J ends were trimmed by 6 bases and 7 bases, with 9 bases remaining between them. Germline lookup yields CDR1 LGHNT and CDR2 FRNRAP. The CDR3 sequence: CASGPGVGELFF. DNA of the CDR3: TGTGCTAGTGGCCCAGGGGTCGGGGAGCTGTTTTTT.

The J gene is TRBJ2-5, the V gene TRBV21-1; TRBD2 reflects the table's D call only, with no check against the DNA. TRBV21-1 constitutes a pseudogene. This CDR3 spans 11 amino acids. The CDR3 DNA is TGTGCCAGCAGCAAATCTACCATTTTGTACTTC. Its protein is CASSKSTILYF.

This clone occurred a few times. The J gene is TRBJ2-2, the V gene TRBV5-6, with 9 bases identical to TRBD2. V shed 0 bases, J shed 3 bases, and the junction held 0 bases outside the gene matches. Looked up from germline, CDR1 is SGHDT and CDR2 is YYEEEE. The CDR3 runs to 15 residues. The CDR3 is CASSLGLADTGELFF. CDR3 nucleotide sequence: TGTGCCAGCAGCTTGGGACTAGCGGACACCGGGGAGCTGTTTTTT.

V is TRBV15 and J is TRBJ1-2; D call uncertain. Per germline, CDR1 LNHNV and CDR2 YYDKDF (reference sequence). The CDR3 spans 16 residues. With 0 bases removed from V and 4 bases from J, the gap between germline ends came to 15 bases. CDR3 nucleotides: TGTGCCACCAGCAGAGAACGGTTTTCAAGCTTCTATGGCTACACCTTC. Its protein product is CATSRERFSSFYGYTF.